This T cell receptor (beta chain) comes out of a study of cytomegalovirus exposure and HLA in healthy donors. General study points: Presence/absence analyses treated sequencing depth as roughly uniform across donors.

The primer mix had 60 Vbeta and 13 Jbeta primers. The method was immunoSEQ multiplex PCR; TCRdb's version includes in-frame clones alone and lacks a portion of them. The profile shows some 130,000 clones, under 85% of them singletons. About this clone itself: As yet, its antigen is unknown.

This CDR3 is 13 amino acids long. Germline CDR1 reads MNHEY; CDR2 reads SVGAGI. V was shortened by 2 bases and J by 2 bases, with 6 bases between the two germline ends. These donors, healthy bone marrow donors, were studied. Sample: PBMCs. V is TRBV6-5 and J is TRBJ2-5, with a tentative D call TRBD1 (5 bases). The TCR comes from a male donor in good health and CMV-seropositive. CDR3 DNA: TGTGCCAGCAGTTACCACAGGCAAGAGACCCAGTACTTC. Residues: CASSYHRQETQYF.